Sequencing of this TCR beta chain was carried out in a study of early T cells in non-severe SARS-CoV-2 infection. Study overall: Sequencing used unsorted whole-blood bulk RNA, so chains lack pairing. Study findings and constraints: Matches to VDJdb favored anti-spike CD8 responses and missed private and CD4 specificities.

This clonotype has at least ten counts. The antigen remains undetermined. This CDR3 has 13 amino acids. Germline CDR1 ENHRY, CDR2 SYGVKD. V was clipped by 4 bases and J by 5 bases, with 11 bases between them. TCRdb processed the 5' RACE reads anew with MiXCR; each CDR3 protein has one entry. Of around 49,000 distinct CDR3 sequences in the sample, around 10% were seen once. The chain joins TRBV10-3 to TRBJ1-1; weak D call: TRBD1 (6 bases). The source material was whole blood. The sequence came from an adult who was a healthcare worker with PCR-confirmed SARS-CoV-2 infection or an uninfected control (not recorded which). CDR3 sequence: CAISAKQGTEAFF. The DNA for the CDR3 is TGTGCCATCAGTGCCAAACAGGGAACTGAAGCTTTCTTT.